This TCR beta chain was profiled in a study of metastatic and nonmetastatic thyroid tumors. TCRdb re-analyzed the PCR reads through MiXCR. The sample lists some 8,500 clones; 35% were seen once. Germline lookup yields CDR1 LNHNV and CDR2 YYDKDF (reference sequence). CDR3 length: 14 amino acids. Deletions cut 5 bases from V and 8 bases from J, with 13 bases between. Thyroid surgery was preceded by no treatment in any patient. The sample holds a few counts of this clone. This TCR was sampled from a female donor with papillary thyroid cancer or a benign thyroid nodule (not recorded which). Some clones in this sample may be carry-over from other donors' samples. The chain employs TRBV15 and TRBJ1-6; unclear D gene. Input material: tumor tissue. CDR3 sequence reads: CATSYPEKDSPLHF. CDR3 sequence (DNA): TGTGCCACCAGCTACCCGGAGAAAGATTCACCCCTCCACTTT.